The 10 T cell receptor beta chains below come from one sample, sequenced in a study of cytomegalovirus exposure and HLA in healthy donors. The PCR employed 60 Vbeta primers together with 13 Jbeta primers. Measured with immunoSEQ multiplex PCR; TCRdb has only the in-frame clones, and not every one. The repertoire holds 150,000 to 200,000 clones, with roughly 80% as singletons. Sequenced input: PBMCs. These TCRs come from a boy aged 5-17 years in good health and CMV-seronegative.

This chain uses TRBV19 with TRBJ1-2; D ambiguous. V dropped 5 bases and J dropped 0 bases, with 13 bases sitting between them. Germline loops: CDR1 LNHDA, CDR2 SQIVND (reference sequence). This CDR3 region has 15 residues. This chain's CDR3 is CASSSPGSANYGYTF. The DNA for the CDR3 is TGTGCCAGTAGTTCCCCGGGATCAGCTAACTATGGCTACACCTTC. Supplemented by reference TRBV19 and TRBJ1-2, the full variable domain reads DGGITQSPKYLFRKEGQNVTLSCEQNLNHDAMYWYRQDPGQGLRLIYYSQIVNDFQKGDIAEGYSVSREKKESFPLTVTSAQKNPTAFYLCASSSPGSANYGYTFGSGTRLTVV.

This chain connects TRBV10-3 to TRBJ2-7; the match to TRBD2 covers 12 bases. V was clipped by 6 bases and J by 5 bases; unmatched bases: 2. Per the germline V gene, CDR1 is ENHRY and CDR2 is SYGVKD. This CDR3 has 13 amino acids. The CDR3 nucleotides read TGTGCCATCAGGACTAGCGGGAGCCACGAGCAGTACTTC. Encoded protein: CAIRTSGSHEQYF.

This clone occurred a few times. The chain couples TRBV10-2 to TRBJ1-1; D perhaps matches TRBD1 (5 bases). V lost 7 bases and J lost 7, with 13 bases in between. Germline V gene sequence: CDR1 WSHSY, CDR2 SAAADI. This CDR3 has 12 residues. The CDR3 coding sequence is TGCGCCAGCATCGGCAGGGTCGATGAAGCTTTCTTT. Protein product: CASIGRVDEAFF.

This rearrangement joins TRBV27 to TRBJ2-3; 7 bases agree with TRBD1. CDR3 length equals 18 residues. The J segment lost 1 base and the V segment lost 1 base, leaving 11 bases of the junction unmatched. From germline, CDR1 is MNHEY and CDR2 SMNVEV (reference sequence). The CDR3 DNA reads as TGTGCCAGCAGTTTATGGTTGGGACAGATCCGTGGCACAGATACGCAGTATTTT. It yields the protein CASSLWLGQIRGTDTQYF.

This chain joins TRBV6-5 and TRBJ1-2, with D unresolved. Germline V lookup: CDR1 MNHEY, CDR2 SVGAGI. The germline V and J ends were trimmed by 6 bases and 4 bases, with 15 bases remaining between them. This CDR3 spans 14 amino acids. CDR3 sequence (DNA): TGTGCCAGCAGCCTCTCAGGCGGGCGCTATGGCTACACCTTC. This gives the protein CASSLSGGRYGYTF.

The genes are TRBV4-3 and TRBJ1-4, with 8 bases matching TRBD1. V lost 4 bases and J lost 1; bases outside the gene matches: 8. In germline, CDR1 is LGHNA, CDR2 YSLEER. CDR3 length: 17 amino acids. The CDR3: CASSLSVGTGTNEKLFF. DNA of the CDR3: TGCGCCAGCAGCCTCTCGGTCGGGACAGGAACTAATGAAAAACTGTTTTTT.

This clone was detected only once. The rearrangement links TRBV11-1 to TRBJ2-1; 10 bases are a match to TRBD2. J gave up 2 bases and V 1 base, and 5 bases lay outside the gene matches. Per the germline V gene, CDR1 is SGHAT and CDR2 is FQDESV (reference sequence). CDR3 length equals 17 residues. This CDR3 is CASSLDASGGAYNEQFF. For the CDR3, the DNA is TGTGCCAGCAGCTTAGACGCGAGCGGGGGGGCCTACAATGAGCAGTTCTTC.

This clone has more than one count but fewer than ten. At one end the junction does not follow the germline gene, possibly because of a read error. The chain combines TRBV7-7 with TRBJ2-2; 7 bases map to TRBD1. In germline, CDR1 is SSHAT, CDR2 FNYEAQ (reference sequence). This CDR3 region has 14 residues. CDR3 sequence (DNA): TGTGCTAGCAGCCCGCGGACAGGTCCCGGGGAGCTGTTTTTT. It yields the protein CASSPRTGPGELFF.

This clone was seen once. The chain employs TRBV5-4 and TRBJ2-5; weak D call: TRBD1 (5 bases). The germline gives CDR1 SGHNT, CDR2 YYREEE (reference sequence). CDR3 length: 14 residues. V was pared by 0 bases and J by 2 bases, with 8 bases between. The CDR3, as DNA: TGTGCCAGCAGCTTGGCAGGGCGGCAAGAGACCCAGTACTTC. It yields the protein CASSLAGRQETQYF.

This clone is classed as medium-sized. The V call is TRBV11-3, the J call TRBJ1-4; tentatively, D is TRBD1 (5 bases). With 1 base removed from V and 8 bases from J, the gap between germline ends came to 23 bases. Germline CDR1 and CDR2: SGHNT and YENEEA. CDR3 length: 18 amino acids. In DNA form, the CDR3 reads TGTGCCAGCAGCTTAGCCTTAACCCACACAGGTGGGGTGGAAAAACTGTTTTTT. Amino acids: CASSLALTHTGGVEKLFF.